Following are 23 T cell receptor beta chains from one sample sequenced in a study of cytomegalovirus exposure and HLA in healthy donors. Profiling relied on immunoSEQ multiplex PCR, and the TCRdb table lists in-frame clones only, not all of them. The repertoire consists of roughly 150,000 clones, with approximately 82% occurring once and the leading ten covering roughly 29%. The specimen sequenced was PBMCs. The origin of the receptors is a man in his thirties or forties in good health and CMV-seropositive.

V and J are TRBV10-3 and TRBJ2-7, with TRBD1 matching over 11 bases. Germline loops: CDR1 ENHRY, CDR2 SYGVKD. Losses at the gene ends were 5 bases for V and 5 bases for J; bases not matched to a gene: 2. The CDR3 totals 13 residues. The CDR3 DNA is TGTGCCATCAGTAGGACAGGGGGCGACGAGCAGTACTTC. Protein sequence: CAISRTGGDEQYF.

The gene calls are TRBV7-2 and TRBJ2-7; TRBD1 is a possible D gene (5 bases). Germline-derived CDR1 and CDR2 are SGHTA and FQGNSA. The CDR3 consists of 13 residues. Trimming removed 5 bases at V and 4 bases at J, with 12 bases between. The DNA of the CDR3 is TGTGCCAGCAGCCCAGGTCCAGGGTACGAGCAGTACTTC. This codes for CASSPGPGYEQYF.

The CDR3 DNA reads as TGTGCCAGCAGCTTTAGCGGGAGGGTCGGCTACGAGCAGTACTTC. It is translated as CASSFSGRVGYEQYF. This chain connects TRBV25-1 to TRBJ2-7, with TRBD2 identical over 11 bases. The V gene's germline CDR1 is MGHDK and CDR2 SYGVNS. Trimming took 6 bases from V and 3 from J; bases not matched to a gene: 7. CDR3 size: 15 residues.

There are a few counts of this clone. The CDR3 DNA follows: TGTGCCAGCAGCTTAAAAGGGGGACAGGGAGTGGAGACCCAGTACTTC. It is translated as CASSLKGGQGVETQYF. The chain recombines TRBV7-3 with TRBJ2-5; 9 nucleotides match TRBD1. The CDR3 spans 16 residues. Trimming at V came to 1 base and at J to 5 bases, leaving 8 bases not matched to a gene. Looked up from germline, CDR1 is SGHTA and CDR2 is FQGTGA. The full variable domain, in which reference TRBV7-3 and TRBJ2-5 provide the parts outside the CDR3, is GAGVSQTPSNKVTEKGKYVELRCDPISGHTALYWYRQSLGQGPEFLIYFQGTGAADDSGLPNDRFFAVRPEGSVSTLKIQRTERGDSAVYLCASSLKGGQGVETQYFGPGTRLLVL.

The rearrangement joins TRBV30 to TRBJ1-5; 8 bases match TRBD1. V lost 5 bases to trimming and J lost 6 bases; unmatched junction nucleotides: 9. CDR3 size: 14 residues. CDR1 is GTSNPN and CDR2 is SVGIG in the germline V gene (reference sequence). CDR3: CAWGGQGVFQPQHF. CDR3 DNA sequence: TGTGCCTGGGGCGGACAGGGAGTGTTTCAGCCCCAGCATTTT. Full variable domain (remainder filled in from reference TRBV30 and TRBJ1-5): SQTIHQWPATLVQPVGSPLSLECTVEGTSNPNLYWYRQAAGRGLQLLFYSVGIGQISSEVPQNLSASRPQDRQFILSSKKLLLSDSGFYLCAWGGQGVFQPQHFGDGTRLSIL.

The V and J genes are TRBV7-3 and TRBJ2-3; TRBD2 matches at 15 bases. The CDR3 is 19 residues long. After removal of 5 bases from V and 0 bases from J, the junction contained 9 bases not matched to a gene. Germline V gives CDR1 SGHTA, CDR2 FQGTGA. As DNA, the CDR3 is TGTGCCAGCAGCCGGTGGGGACTAGCGGGAGGATTGAGCACAGATACGCAGTATTTT. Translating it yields CASSRWGLAGGLSTDTQYF.

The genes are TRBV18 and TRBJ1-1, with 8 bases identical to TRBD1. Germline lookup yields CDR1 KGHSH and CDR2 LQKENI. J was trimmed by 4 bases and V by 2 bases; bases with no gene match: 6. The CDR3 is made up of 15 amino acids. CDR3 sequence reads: CASSPYRGEGTEAFF. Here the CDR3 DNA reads TGTGCCAGCTCACCATACAGGGGGGAAGGCACTGAAGCTTTCTTT. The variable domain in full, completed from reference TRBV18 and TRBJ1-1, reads NAGVMQNPRHLVRRRGQEARLRCSPMKGHSHVYWYRQLPEEGLKFMVYLQKENIIDESGMPKERFSAEFPKEGPSILRIQQVVRGDSAAYFCASSPYRGEGTEAFFGQGTRLTVV.

Here the CDR3 reads CASSRTSGIAYEQYF. The CDR3 DNA sequence: TGTGCCAGCAGCCGGACTAGCGGGATAGCCTACGAGCAGTACTTC. The gene calls are TRBV7-9 and TRBJ2-7; 12 positions match TRBD2. The CDR3 spans 15 residues. The junction had 4 bases not matched to a gene; V was cut back by 5 bases and J by 2 bases. Per germline, CDR1 SEHNR and CDR2 FQNEAQ (reference sequence).

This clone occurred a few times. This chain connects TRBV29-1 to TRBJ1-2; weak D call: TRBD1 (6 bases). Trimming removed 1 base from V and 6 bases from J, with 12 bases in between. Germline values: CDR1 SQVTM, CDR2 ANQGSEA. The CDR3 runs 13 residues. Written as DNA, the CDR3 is TGCAGCGTTGAAGCCACAGGGAACCATGGCTACACCTTC. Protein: CSVEATGNHGYTF.

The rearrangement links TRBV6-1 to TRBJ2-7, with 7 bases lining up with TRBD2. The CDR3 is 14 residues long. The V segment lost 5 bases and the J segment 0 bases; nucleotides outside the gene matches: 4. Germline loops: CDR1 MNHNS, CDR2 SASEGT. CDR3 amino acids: CASSRGSLSYEQYF. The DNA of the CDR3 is TGTGCCAGCAGTCGCGGGAGCCTCTCCTACGAGCAGTACTTC.

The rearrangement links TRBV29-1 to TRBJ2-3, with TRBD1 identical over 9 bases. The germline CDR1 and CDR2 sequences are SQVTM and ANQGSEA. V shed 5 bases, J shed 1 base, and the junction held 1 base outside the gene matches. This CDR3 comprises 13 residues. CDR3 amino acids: CSVRDRGTDTQYF. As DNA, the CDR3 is TGCAGCGTTCGGGACAGGGGCACAGATACGCAGTATTTT.

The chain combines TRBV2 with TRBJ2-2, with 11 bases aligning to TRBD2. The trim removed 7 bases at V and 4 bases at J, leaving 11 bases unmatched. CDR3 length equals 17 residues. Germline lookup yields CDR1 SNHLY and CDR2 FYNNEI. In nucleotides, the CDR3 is TGTGCCAGCATCGAAGACTTAGCGGGGGGGCCCACCGGGGAGCTGTTTTTT. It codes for CASIEDLAGGPTGELFF.

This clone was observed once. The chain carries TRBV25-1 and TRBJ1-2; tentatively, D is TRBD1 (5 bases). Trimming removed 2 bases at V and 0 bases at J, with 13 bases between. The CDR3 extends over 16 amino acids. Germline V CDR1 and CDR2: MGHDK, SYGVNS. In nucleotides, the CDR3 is TGTGCCAGCAGTGAAACAGGTTTATTAGCTAACTATGGCTACACCTTC. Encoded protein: CASSETGLLANYGYTF.

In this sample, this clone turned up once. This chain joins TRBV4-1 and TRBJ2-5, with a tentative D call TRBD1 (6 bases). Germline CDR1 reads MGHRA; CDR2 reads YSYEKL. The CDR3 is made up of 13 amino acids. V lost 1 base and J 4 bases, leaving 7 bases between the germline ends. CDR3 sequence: CASSQGRGETQYF. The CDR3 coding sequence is TGCGCCAGCAGCCAAGGCAGGGGAGAGACCCAGTACTTC.

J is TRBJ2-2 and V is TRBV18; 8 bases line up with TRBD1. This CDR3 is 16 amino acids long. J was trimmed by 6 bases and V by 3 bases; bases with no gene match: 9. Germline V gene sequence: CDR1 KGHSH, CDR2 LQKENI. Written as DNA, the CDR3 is TGTGCCAGCTCACCCCGAGGCAGGGGGCAGTCCGGGGAGCTGTTTTTT. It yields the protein CASSPRGRGQSGELFF.

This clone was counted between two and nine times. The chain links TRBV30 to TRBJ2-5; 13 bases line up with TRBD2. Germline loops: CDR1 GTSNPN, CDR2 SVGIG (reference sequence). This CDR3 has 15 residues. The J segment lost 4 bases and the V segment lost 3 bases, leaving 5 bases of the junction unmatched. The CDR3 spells CAWRGLAGVRETQYF. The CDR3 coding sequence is TGTGCCTGGAGAGGACTAGCGGGAGTCCGAGAGACCCAGTACTTC.

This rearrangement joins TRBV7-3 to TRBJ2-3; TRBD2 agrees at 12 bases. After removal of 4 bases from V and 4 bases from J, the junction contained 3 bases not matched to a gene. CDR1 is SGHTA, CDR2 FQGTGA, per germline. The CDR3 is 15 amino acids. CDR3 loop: CASSSTSGSADTQYF. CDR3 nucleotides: TGTGCCAGCAGCTCGACTAGCGGGAGTGCAGATACGCAGTATTTT.

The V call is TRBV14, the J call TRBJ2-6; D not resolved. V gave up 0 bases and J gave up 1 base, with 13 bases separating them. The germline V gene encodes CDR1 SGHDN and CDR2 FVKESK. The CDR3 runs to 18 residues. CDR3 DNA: TGTGCCAGCAGCCAAGATCCCTGGTCCCTATCTGGGGCCAACGTCCTGACTTTC. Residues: CASSQDPWSLSGANVLTF.

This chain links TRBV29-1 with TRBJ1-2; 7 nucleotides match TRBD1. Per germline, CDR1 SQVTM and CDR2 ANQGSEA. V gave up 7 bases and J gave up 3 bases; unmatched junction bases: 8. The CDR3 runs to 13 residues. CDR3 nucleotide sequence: TGCAGCGCCACGACAGGGTTGGACTATGGCTACACCTTC. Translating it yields CSATTGLDYGYTF.

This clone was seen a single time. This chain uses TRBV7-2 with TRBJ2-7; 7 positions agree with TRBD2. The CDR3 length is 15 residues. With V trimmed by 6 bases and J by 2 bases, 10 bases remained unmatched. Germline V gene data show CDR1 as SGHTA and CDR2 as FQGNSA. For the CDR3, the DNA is TGTGCCAGCAGTTTGCGGGAGTACACAGCCTACGAGCAGTACTTC. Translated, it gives CASSLREYTAYEQYF.

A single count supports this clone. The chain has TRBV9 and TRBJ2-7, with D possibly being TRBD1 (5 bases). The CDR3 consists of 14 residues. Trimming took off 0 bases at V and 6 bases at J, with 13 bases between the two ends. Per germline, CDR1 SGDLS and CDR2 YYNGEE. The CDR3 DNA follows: TGTGCCAGCAGCGTAGAACCCTCTAGGGGCGAGCAGTACTTC. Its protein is CASSVEPSRGEQYF.

CDR3 nucleotides: TGTGCCAGCAGGGAAATGGACAGGGTAGATTATGGCTACACCTTC. Its protein product is CASREMDRVDYGYTF. The J gene is TRBJ1-2, the V gene TRBV5-4; 8 bases match TRBD1. The CDR3 length is 15 residues. The ends lost 5 bases at V and 5 bases at J; junction bases unmatched: 11. Per the germline V gene, CDR1 is SGHNT and CDR2 is YYREEE (reference sequence).

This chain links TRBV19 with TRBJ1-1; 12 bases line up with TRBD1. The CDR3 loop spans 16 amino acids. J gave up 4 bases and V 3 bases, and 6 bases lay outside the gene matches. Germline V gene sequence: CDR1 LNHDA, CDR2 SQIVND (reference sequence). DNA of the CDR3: TGTGCCAGTAGTATCCGGGACAGGGGGCTAGCCACTGAAGCTTTCTTT. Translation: CASSIRDRGLATEAFF.